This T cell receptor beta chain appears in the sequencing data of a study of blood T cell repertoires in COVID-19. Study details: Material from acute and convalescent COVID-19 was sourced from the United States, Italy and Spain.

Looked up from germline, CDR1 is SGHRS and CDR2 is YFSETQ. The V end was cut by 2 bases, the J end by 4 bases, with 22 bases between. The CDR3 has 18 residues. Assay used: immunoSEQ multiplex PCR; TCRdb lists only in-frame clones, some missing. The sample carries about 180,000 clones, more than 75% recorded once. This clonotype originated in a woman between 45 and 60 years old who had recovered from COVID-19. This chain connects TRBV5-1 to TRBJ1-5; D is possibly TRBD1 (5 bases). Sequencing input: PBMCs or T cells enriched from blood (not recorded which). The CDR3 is CASSLRPIGGEGNQPQHF. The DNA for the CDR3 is TGCGCCAGCAGCTTAAGACCGATTGGGGGGGAAGGGAATCAGCCCCAGCATTTT. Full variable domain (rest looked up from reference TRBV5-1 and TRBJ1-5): KAGVTQTPRYLIKTRGQQVTLSCSPISGHRSVSWYQQTPGQGLQFLFEYFSETQRNKGNFPGRFSGRQFSNSRSEMNVSTLELGDSALYLCASSLRPIGGEGNQPQHFGDGTRLSIL.